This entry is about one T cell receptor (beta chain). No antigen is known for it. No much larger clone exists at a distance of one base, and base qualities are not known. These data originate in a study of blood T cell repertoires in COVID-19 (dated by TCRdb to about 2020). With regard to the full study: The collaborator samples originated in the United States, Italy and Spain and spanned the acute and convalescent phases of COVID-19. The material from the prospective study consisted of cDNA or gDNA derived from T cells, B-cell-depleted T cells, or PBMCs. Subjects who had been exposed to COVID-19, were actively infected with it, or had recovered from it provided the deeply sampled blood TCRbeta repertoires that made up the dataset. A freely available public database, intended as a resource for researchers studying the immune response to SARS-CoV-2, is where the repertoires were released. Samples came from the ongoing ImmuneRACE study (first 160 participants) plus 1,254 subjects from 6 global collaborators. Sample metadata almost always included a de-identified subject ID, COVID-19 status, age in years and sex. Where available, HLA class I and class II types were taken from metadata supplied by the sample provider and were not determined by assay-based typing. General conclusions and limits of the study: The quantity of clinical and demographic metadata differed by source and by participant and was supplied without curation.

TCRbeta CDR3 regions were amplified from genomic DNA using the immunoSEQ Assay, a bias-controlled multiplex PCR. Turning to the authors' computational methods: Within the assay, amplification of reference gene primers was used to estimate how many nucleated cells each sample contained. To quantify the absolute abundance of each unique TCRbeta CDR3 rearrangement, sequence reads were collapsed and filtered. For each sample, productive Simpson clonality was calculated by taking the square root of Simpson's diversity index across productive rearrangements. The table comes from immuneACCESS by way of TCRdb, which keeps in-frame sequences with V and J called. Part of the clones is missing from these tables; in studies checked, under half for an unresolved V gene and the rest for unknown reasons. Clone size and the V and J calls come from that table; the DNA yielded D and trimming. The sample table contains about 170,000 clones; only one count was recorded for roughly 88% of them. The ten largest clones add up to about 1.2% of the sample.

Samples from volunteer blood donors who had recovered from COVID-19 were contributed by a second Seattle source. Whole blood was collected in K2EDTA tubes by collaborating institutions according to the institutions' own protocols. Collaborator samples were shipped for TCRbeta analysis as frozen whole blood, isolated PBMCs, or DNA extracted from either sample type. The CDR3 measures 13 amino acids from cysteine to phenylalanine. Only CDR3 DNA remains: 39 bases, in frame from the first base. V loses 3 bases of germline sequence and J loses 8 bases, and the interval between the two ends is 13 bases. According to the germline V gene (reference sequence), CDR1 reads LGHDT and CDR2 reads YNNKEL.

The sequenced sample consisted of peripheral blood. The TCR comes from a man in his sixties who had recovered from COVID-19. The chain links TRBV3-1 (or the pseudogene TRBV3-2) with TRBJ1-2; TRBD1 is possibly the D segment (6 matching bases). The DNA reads TGTGCCAGCAGCCATCCTCAGGGGACAGGCTACACCTTC. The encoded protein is CASSHPQGTGYTF.